This T cell receptor (beta chain) was found in a study of T cells in localized non-small cell lung cancer. Study-wide results and caveats: Adjacent lung held a median roughly 60 of the top 100 tumor clones. Uninvolved adjacent lung had higher T cell clonality than tumor and all other tissues. Greater blood T cell density accompanied longer overall survival.

Libraries were prepared by immunoSEQ multiplex PCR; TCRdb keeps only in-frame clonotypes and omits some of them. The sample consists of about 1,400 clones, about 20% of them appearing once. This clone is medium-sized. What it binds is unknown. V lost 6 bases to trimming and J lost 1 base, with 15 bases between them. CDR1 and CDR2 (germline): MNHGY, SAAAGT. The CDR3 spans 15 residues. This chain joins TRBV6-8 and TRBJ1-1, with a tentative D call TRBD1 (6 bases). The TCR originated in a male donor older than 55 with stage II squamous cell lung carcinoma. Sequenced here: lung tumor tissue, sampled before any cancer treatment. CDR3 loop: CASRHNVGANTEAFF. The CDR3 nucleotides are TGTGCCAGCAGGCATAACGTGGGGGCGAACACTGAAGCTTTCTTT.